The next 3 T cell receptor beta chains were all read from a single sample in a study of identical twins. From the 5' RACE reads, TCRdb called clonotypes with MiXCR, one entry per CDR3 protein. Among over 600,000 distinct CDR3 sequences, roughly 20% were seen once, and the ten largest hold roughly 4%. The sample also formed part of further work on T cells expressing NK-cell markers.

Material for sequencing was PBMCs. Source of these receptors: a woman under 30 in good health.

This clonotype was recorded many times. This chain links TRBV5-1 with TRBJ2-1; 8 positions agree with TRBD1. The CDR3 is 15 amino acids. Germline loops: CDR1 SGHRS, CDR2 YFSETQ. The V segment lost 1 base and the J segment 8 bases; nucleotides outside the gene matches: 8. The CDR3 DNA follows: TGCGCCAGCAGCTTGATCGGACAGGGAGGTGATGAGCAGTTCTTC. As protein: CASSLIGQGGDEQFF.

This clonotype occurred a few times. V gene TRBV5-8 combines with J gene TRBJ2-6; the match to TRBD1 covers 12 bases. J lost 2 bases, V lost 1 base, and 1 base had no gene match. From germline, CDR1 is SGHTS and CDR2 YDEGEE. The CDR3 is made up of 17 amino acids. CDR3 amino acids: CASSLRDRGPGANVLTF. In DNA, the CDR3 is TGTGCCAGCAGCTTGAGGGACAGGGGGCCTGGGGCCAACGTCCTGACTTTC.

At least ten counts were recorded for this clonotype. This sequence joins TRBV20-1 and TRBJ1-2; 7 bases match TRBD1. There are 14 residues in the CDR3. V lost 6 bases and J lost 0; bases outside the gene matches: 7. Germline V CDR1 and CDR2: DFQATT, SNEGSKA (reference sequence). The DNA for the CDR3 is TGCAGTGCCGGCATTAGGGGGCCTAACTATGGCTACACCTTC. Protein product: CSAGIRGPNYGYTF.